The clone carrying this T cell receptor beta chain appeared a single time. Its antigen is unidentified. This table comes from immunoSEQ multiplex PCR, and its TCRdb copy is limited to in-frame clones, with some not included. The sample yields tens of thousands of clones, 80% to 95% seen once. The sample comes from a study of OX40 agonist ivuxolimab in advanced cancers. Study as a whole: Patient treatment consisted of intravenous ivuxolimab administration every 2 weeks at 0.01 to 10 mg/kg. Study-level results: Some of the nonresponding patients also showed low levels of normalized T-cell clonal expansion. On average, CD8+ T cells had more expanded clones than CD4+.

V lost 1 base and J lost 2, with 0 bases in between. Germline assignment: CDR1 SGHRS and CDR2 YFSETQ. This CDR3 is built from 11 residues. Exclusion applied to patients with autoimmune disease history or systemic immunosuppression. This sequence originates from an adult with an advanced solid tumor such as melanoma, head and neck, liver or kidney cancer. J is TRBJ2-5 and V is TRBV5-1, with D unclear. The specimen comprised CD4+ or CD8+ T cells sorted from blood, sampled in a trial of the OX40 agonist ivuxolimab. The CDR3, as DNA: TGCGCCAGCAGCTTGCAAGAGACCCAGTACTTC. It specifies CASSLQETQYF.